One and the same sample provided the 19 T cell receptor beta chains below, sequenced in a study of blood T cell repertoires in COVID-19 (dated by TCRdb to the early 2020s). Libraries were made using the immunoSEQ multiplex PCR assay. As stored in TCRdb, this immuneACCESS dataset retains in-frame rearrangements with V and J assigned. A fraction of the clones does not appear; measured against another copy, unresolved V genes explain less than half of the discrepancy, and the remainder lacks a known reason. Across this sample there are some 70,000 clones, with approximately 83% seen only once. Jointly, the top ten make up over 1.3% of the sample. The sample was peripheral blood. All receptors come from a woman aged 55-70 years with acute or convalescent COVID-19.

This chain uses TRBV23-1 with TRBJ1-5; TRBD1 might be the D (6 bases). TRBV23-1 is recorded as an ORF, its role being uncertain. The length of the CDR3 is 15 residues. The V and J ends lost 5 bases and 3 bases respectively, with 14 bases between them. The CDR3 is CASSAIGGTNQPQHF. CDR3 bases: TGCGCCAGCAGTGCTATTGGGGGCACCAATCAGCCCCAGCATTTT.

CDR3 nucleotides: TGTGCCAGCTCACCGTGGGAGGGCCGGTCGGATACGCAGTATTTT. It specifies CASSPWEGRSDTQYF. The V gene is TRBV18, the J gene TRBJ2-3; TRBD2 agrees at 7 bases. This CDR3 is 15 amino acids long. CDR1 and CDR2 from the germline V gene are KGHSH and LQKENI. V shed 3 bases and J 6 bases; nucleotides not matched to a gene: 9.

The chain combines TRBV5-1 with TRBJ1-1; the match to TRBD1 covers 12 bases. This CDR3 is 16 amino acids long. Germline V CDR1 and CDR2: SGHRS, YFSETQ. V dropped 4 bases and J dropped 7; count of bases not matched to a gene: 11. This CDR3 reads CASSQRPGTGGGEAFF. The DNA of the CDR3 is TGCGCCAGCAGCCAACGTCCCGGGACAGGGGGCGGTGAAGCTTTCTTT.

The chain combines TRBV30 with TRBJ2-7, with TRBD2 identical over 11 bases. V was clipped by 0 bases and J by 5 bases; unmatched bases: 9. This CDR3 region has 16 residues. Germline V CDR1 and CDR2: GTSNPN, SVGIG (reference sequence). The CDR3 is CAWSVLWLAGGDEQYF. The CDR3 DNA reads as TGTGCCTGGAGTGTACTGTGGCTAGCGGGAGGCGACGAGCAGTACTTC.

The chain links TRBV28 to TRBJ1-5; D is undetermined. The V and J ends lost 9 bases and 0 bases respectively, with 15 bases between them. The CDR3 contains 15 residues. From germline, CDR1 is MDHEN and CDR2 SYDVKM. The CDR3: CASSHGGSSNQPQHF. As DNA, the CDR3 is TGTGCCAGTTCTCATGGTGGGAGTAGCAATCAGCCCCAGCATTTT.

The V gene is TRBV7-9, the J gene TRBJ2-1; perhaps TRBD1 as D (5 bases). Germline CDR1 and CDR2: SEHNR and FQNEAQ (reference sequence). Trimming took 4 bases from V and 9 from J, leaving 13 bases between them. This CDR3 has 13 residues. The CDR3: CASSSSGFPEQFF. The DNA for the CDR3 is TGTGCCAGCAGCTCATCAGGGTTCCCTGAGCAGTTCTTC.

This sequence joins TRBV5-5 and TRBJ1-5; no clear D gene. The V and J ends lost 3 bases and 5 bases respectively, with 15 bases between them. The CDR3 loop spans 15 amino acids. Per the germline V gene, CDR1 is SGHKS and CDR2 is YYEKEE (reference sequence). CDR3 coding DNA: TGTGCCAGCAGCTGGAGAGTTCCGACGGATCAGCCCCAGCATTTT. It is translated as CASSWRVPTDQPQHF.

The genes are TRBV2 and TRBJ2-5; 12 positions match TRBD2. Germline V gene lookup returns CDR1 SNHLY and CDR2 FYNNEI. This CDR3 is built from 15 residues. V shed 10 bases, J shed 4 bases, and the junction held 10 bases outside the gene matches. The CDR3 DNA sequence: TGTGCCATGACACGACTAGCGGGAGTGGGAGAGACCCAGTACTTC. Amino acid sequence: CAMTRLAGVGETQYF.

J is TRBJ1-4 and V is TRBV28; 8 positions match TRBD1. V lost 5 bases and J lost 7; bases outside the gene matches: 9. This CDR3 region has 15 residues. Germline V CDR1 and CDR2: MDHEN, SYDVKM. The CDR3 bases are TGTGCCAGCAGTCCGCCAGGGGGCGGGAGTGAAAAACTGTTTTTT. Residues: CASSPPGGGSEKLFF. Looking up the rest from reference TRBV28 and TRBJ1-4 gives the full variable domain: DVKVTQSSRYLVKRTGEKVFLECVQDMDHENMFWYRQDPGLGLRLIYFSYDVKMKEKGDIPEGYSVSREKKERFSLILESASTNQTSMYLCASSPPGGGSEKLFFGSGTQLSVL.

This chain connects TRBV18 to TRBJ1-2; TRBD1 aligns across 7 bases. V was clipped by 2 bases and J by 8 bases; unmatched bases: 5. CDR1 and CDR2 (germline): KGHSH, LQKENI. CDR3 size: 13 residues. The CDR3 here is CASSPEGARGYTF. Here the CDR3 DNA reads TGTGCCAGCTCACCAGAGGGGGCGCGAGGCTACACCTTC.

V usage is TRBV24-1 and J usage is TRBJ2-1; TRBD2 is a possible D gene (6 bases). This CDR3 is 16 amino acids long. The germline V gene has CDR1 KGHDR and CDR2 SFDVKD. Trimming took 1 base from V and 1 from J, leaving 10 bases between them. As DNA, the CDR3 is TGTGCCACCAGTGATTTAGGGACTGGGTCCTACAATGAGCAGTTCTTC. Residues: CATSDLGTGSYNEQFF.

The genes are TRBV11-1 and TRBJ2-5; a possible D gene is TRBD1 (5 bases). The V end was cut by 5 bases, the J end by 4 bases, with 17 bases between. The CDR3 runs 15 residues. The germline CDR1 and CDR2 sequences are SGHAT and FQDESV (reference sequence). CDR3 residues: CASSQTPGQGETQYF. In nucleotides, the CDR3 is TGTGCCAGCAGCCAAACCCCAGGGCAGGGAGAGACCCAGTACTTC.

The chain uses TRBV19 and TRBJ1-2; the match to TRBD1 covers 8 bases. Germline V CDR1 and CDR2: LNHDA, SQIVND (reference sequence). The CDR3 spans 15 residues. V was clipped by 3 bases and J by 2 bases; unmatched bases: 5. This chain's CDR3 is CASSIPDRENYGYTF. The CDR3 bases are TGTGCCAGTAGTATCCCGGACAGGGAAAACTATGGCTACACCTTC.

Here the CDR3 reads CASSEGDRRSNQPQHF. CDR3 nucleotides: TGTGCCAGCAGCGAGGGGGACAGGAGGAGCAATCAGCCCCAGCATTTT. The chain employs TRBV9 and TRBJ1-5; 8 nucleotides line up with TRBD1. The CDR3 consists of 16 residues. V was pared by 3 bases and J by 1 base, with 6 bases of the junction left unmatched. Germline-derived CDR1 and CDR2 are SGDLS and YYNGEE.

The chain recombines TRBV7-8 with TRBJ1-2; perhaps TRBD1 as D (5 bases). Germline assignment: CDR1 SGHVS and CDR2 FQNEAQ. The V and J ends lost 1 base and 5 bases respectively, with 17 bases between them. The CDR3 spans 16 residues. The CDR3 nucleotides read TGTGCCAGCAGCTTAGGGGGCAGGGTAGATGGGTATGGCTACACCTTC. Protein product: CASSLGGRVDGYGYTF.

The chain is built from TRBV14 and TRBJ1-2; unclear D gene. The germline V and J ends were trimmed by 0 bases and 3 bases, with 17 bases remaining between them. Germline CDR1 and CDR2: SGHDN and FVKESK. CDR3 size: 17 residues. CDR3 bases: TGTGCCAGCAGCCAAGATACTTTCGGGGAAGCCTACTATGGCTACACCTTC. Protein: CASSQDTFGEAYYGYTF.

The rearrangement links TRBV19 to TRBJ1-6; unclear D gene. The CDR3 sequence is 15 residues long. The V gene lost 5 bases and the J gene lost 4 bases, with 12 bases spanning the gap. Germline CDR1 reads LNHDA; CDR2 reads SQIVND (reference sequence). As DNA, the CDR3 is TGTGCCAGTAGTCCGGGAGGTGGTTATAATTCACCCCTCCACTTT. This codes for CASSPGGGYNSPLHF.

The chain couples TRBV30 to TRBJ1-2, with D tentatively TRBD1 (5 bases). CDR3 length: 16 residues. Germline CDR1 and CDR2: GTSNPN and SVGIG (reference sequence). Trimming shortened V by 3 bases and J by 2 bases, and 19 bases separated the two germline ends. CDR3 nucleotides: TGTGCCTGGAGCGTAGGACCATCTAGGGGCAACTATGGCTACACCTTC. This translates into CAWSVGPSRGNYGYTF.

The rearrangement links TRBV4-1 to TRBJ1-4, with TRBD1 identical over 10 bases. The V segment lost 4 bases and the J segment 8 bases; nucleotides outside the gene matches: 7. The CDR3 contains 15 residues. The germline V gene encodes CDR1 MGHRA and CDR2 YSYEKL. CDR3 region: CASSRSGTGDEKLFF. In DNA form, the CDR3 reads TGCGCCAGCAGCCGCTCCGGGACAGGGGACGAAAAACTGTTTTTT.